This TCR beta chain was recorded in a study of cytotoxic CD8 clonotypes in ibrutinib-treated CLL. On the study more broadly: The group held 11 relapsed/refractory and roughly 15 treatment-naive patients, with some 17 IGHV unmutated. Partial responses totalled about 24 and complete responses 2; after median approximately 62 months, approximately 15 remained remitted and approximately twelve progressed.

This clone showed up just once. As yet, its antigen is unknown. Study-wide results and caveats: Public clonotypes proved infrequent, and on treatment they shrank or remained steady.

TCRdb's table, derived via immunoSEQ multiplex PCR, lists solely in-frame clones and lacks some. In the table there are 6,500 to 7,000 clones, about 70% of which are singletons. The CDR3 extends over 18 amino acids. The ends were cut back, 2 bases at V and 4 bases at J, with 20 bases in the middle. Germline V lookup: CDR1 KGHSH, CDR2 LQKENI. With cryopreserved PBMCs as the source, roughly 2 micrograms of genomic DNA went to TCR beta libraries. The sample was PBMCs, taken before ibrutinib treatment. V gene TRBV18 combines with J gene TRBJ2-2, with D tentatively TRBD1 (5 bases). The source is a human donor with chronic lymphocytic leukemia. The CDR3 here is CASSPSVGRAGGTGELFF. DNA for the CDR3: TGTGCCAGCTCACCATCGGTCGGCAGGGCCGGTGGCACCGGGGAGCTGTTTTTT.